The 27 T cell receptor beta chains given below trace back to one sample, sequenced in a study of blood T cell repertoires in COVID-19. The method was immunoSEQ multiplex PCR; TCRdb's version includes in-frame clones alone and lacks a portion of them. The sample has some 290,000 clones, more than 90% seen once. The sample was PBMCs or T cells enriched from blood (not recorded which). The receptors originated from a woman aged 25-40 years who had been exposed to COVID-19.

The rearrangement links TRBV2 to TRBJ2-7, with D perhaps matching TRBD2 (5 bases). This CDR3 has 14 residues. V lost 7 bases to trimming and J lost 3 bases, with 16 bases between them. CDR1 SNHLY and CDR2 FYNNEI come from the germline V gene. CDR3 nucleotide sequence: TGTGCCAGCATCGCTGGGCATGCGGGCTACGAGCAGTACTTC. It encodes CASIAGHAGYEQYF.

The rearrangement links TRBV7-6 to TRBJ1-2; a possible D gene is TRBD1 (5 bases). CDR1 is SGHVS, CDR2 FNYEAQ, per germline. The CDR3 has 17 amino acids. Trimming stripped 1 base from V and 6 bases from J, with 21 bases between. CDR3 loop: CASSLGVRAFSTDGYTF. In DNA form, the CDR3 reads TGTGCCAGCAGCTTAGGGGTCAGGGCCTTTAGTACTGATGGCTACACCTTC.

The V and J genes are TRBV5-5 and TRBJ1-2, with no clear D. The CDR3 is 13 residues long. The germline V gene has CDR1 SGHKS and CDR2 YYEKEE (reference sequence). V shed 4 bases and J shed 6 bases, with 13 bases lying between them. CDR3 sequence (DNA): TGTGCCAGCAGCCACCGAGGAGGTGATGGCTACACCTTC. Its protein is CASSHRGGDGYTF.

The chain carries TRBV10-3 and TRBJ2-1; unclear D gene. The V gene lost 0 bases and the J gene lost 4 bases, with 7 bases spanning the gap. Germline loops: CDR1 ENHRY, CDR2 SYGVKD. The CDR3 has 14 residues. CDR3 protein: CAISESTEYNEQFF. The CDR3 DNA reads TGTGCCATCAGTGAGTCTACGGAGTACAATGAGCAGTTCTTC.

V is TRBV29-1 and J is TRBJ1-2; TRBD1 agrees at 11 bases. This CDR3 contains 13 residues. Germline trimming cut 6 bases from V and 3 bases from J; bases unmatched to any gene: 3. Germline V lookup: CDR1 SQVTM, CDR2 ANQGSEA. The CDR3 here is CSVRTGGDYGYTF. For the CDR3, the DNA is TGCAGCGTGCGGACAGGGGGCGACTATGGCTACACCTTC.

Here the CDR3 DNA reads TGCGCCAGCAGTCTAAGACAGGGGCCTGACGAGCAGTACTTC. Its protein is CASSLRQGPDEQYF. The V gene is TRBV5-1, the J gene TRBJ2-7, with 8 bases lining up with TRBD1. The germline gives CDR1 SGHRS, CDR2 YFSETQ. The CDR3 sequence is 14 residues long. V dropped 5 bases and J dropped 5; count of bases not matched to a gene: 9.

This chain uses TRBV12-5 with TRBJ1-1; D may be TRBD1 (5 bases). This CDR3 has 15 residues. Germline assignment: CDR1 LGHNT and CDR2 FRNRAP. The germline V and J ends were trimmed by 3 bases and 7 bases, with 18 bases remaining between them. CDR3 protein: CASGFGDLGGGEAFF. The CDR3 bases are TGTGCTAGTGGTTTTGGGGACCTTGGGGGAGGTGAAGCTTTCTTT. The full variable domain, completed using reference TRBV12-5 and TRBJ1-1, is DARVTQTPRHKVTEMGQEVTMRCQPILGHNTVFWYRQTMMQGLELLAYFRNRAPLDDSGMPKDRFSAEMPDATLATLKIQPSEPRDSAVYFCASGFGDLGGGEAFFGQGTRLTVV.

The chain links TRBV4-1 to TRBJ1-1; 9 bases are shared with TRBD1. The CDR3 has 18 amino acids. The J segment lost 3 bases and the V segment lost 2 bases, leaving 13 bases of the junction unmatched. Germline CDR1 and CDR2: MGHRA and YSYEKL. CDR3 bases: TGCGCCAGCAGCCAATATGTCCCGGGACAGGGAAGAGACACTGAAGCTTTCTTT. Encoded protein: CASSQYVPGQGRDTEAFF.

The V gene is TRBV2, the J gene TRBJ2-1; TRBD2 agrees at 9 bases. The V gene end was trimmed by 4 bases and the J gene end by 4 bases; junction bases not matched to a gene: 11. Looked up from germline, CDR1 is SNHLY and CDR2 is FYNNEI. The CDR3 length is 17 residues. In DNA form, the CDR3 reads TGTGCCAGCAGTGTCCTACCCGCGGGGGGGAAATACAATGAGCAGTTCTTC. Amino acid sequence: CASSVLPAGGKYNEQFF.

The chain joins TRBV9 to TRBJ1-3; D gene unclear. The CDR3 length is 16 residues. V was pared by 0 bases and J by 1 base, with 11 bases between. Germline assignment: CDR1 SGDLS and CDR2 YYNGEE. The CDR3 nucleotides read TGTGCCAGCAGCGTAGTGGAGGGTTGGTCTGGAAACACCATATATTTT. It specifies CASSVVEGWSGNTIYF.

This sequence joins TRBV27 and TRBJ1-5; 9 bases line up with TRBD1. The trim removed 2 bases at V and 0 bases at J, leaving 11 bases unmatched. Looked up from germline, CDR1 is MNHEY and CDR2 is SMNVEV (reference sequence). The CDR3 has 19 residues. CDR3 sequence (DNA): TGTGCCAGCAGTTTACGTAGGACAGGGGAACCCAATAGCAATCAGCCCCAGCATTTT. It translates to CASSLRRTGEPNSNQPQHF.

V and J are TRBV19 and TRBJ1-1; 9 bases line up with TRBD1. CDR3 size: 16 residues. V was pared by 5 bases and J by 0 bases, with 7 bases of the junction left unmatched. The germline V gene encodes CDR1 LNHDA and CDR2 SQIVND (reference sequence). In DNA, the CDR3 is TGTGCCAGTAGTCGGGACAGGGAGGGGATGAACACTGAAGCTTTCTTT. This translates into CASSRDREGMNTEAFF. The complete variable domain, with remaining parts taken from reference TRBV19 and TRBJ1-1, reads DGGITQSPKYLFRKEGQNVTLSCEQNLNHDAMYWYRQDPGQGLRLIYYSQIVNDFQKGDIAEGYSVSREKKESFPLTVTSAQKNPTAFYLCASSRDREGMNTEAFFGQGTRLTVV.

The chain combines TRBV4-1 with TRBJ1-5, with 8 nucleotides matching TRBD1. Germline V lookup: CDR1 MGHRA, CDR2 YSYEKL. This CDR3 contains 15 residues. After removal of 2 bases from V and 6 bases from J, the junction contained 6 bases not matched to a gene. The CDR3 DNA reads TGCGCCAGCAGCCAATCAACAGGGGGTGGTCAGCCCCAGCATTTT. This codes for CASSQSTGGGQPQHF.

The chain couples TRBV19 to TRBJ1-2; D is unresolved. Germline CDR1 is LNHDA and CDR2 is SQIVND (reference sequence). The V and J ends lost 2 bases and 0 bases respectively, with 4 bases between them. CDR3 length: 13 amino acids. DNA for the CDR3: TGTGCCAGTAGTATAACTACTAACTATGGCTACACCTTC. The encoded protein is CASSITTNYGYTF.

The chain couples TRBV19 to TRBJ1-1; no definite D call. Germline-derived CDR1 and CDR2 are LNHDA and SQIVND (reference sequence). Trimming stripped 3 bases from V and 1 base from J, with 6 bases between. This CDR3 comprises 13 residues. The CDR3 DNA sequence: TGTGCCAGTAGTATGGTCGGGAACACTGAAGCTTTCTTT. It is translated as CASSMVGNTEAFF. Drawing the rest from reference TRBV19 and TRBJ1-1, the complete variable domain is DGGITQSPKYLFRKEGQNVTLSCEQNLNHDAMYWYRQDPGQGLRLIYYSQIVNDFQKGDIAEGYSVSREKKESFPLTVTSAQKNPTAFYLCASSMVGNTEAFFGQGTRLTVV.

The chain carries TRBV30 and TRBJ1-2; TRBD1 matches at 8 bases. This CDR3 contains 14 residues. Germline V gives CDR1 GTSNPN, CDR2 SVGIG (reference sequence). V shed 4 bases, J shed 4 bases, and the junction held 8 bases outside the gene matches. The CDR3 region is CAWTNNRGSYGYTF. DNA of the CDR3: TGTGCCTGGACCAATAACAGGGGGTCCTATGGCTACACCTTC.

The chain employs TRBV5-8 and TRBJ1-1, with a possible D match to TRBD1 (5 bases). This CDR3 is 15 amino acids long. Germline lookup yields CDR1 SGHTS and CDR2 YDEGEE. The ends were cut back, 2 bases at V and 1 base at J, with 12 bases in the middle. The CDR3 reads CASSLWGRENTEAFF. The CDR3 DNA reads TGTGCCAGCAGCTTATGGGGGAGGGAGAACACTGAAGCTTTCTTT.

V is TRBV4-3 and J is TRBJ2-7; D may be TRBD1 (6 bases). The CDR3 runs 14 residues. CDR1 and CDR2 (germline): LGHNA, YSLEER. V lost 4 bases, J lost 3 bases, and 13 bases lay in between. CDR3 nucleotide sequence: TGCGCCAGCAGCCGCAGGGGACCAGGCTACGAGCAGTACTTC. The encoded protein is CASSRRGPGYEQYF.

The gene calls are TRBV24-1 and TRBJ1-1; no reliable D call. The CDR3 has 15 amino acids. V was shortened by 8 bases and J by 2 bases, with 17 bases between the two germline ends. Germline V gives CDR1 KGHDR, CDR2 SFDVKD. Written as DNA, the CDR3 is TGTGCCACCATGGCACACAGTGAGAGTAACACTGAAGCTTTCTTT. Its translation: CATMAHSESNTEAFF.

J is TRBJ2-3 and V is TRBV4-1; the match to TRBD2 covers 11 bases. The V gene end was trimmed by 3 bases and the J gene end by 6 bases; junction bases not matched to a gene: 5. CDR1 is MGHRA and CDR2 is YSYEKL in the germline V gene. This CDR3 has 15 residues. The CDR3 region has the DNA TGCGCCAGCAGCCATCTCACTAGCGGGGGTGATACGCAGTATTTT. It specifies CASSHLTSGGDTQYF.

V gene TRBV6-6 combines with J gene TRBJ1-5, with 9 positions matching TRBD1. The V and J ends lost 10 bases and 1 base, in that order; junction bases with no gene match: 2. The germline V gene encodes CDR1 MNHNY and CDR2 SVGAGI (reference sequence). This CDR3 contains 13 residues. CDR3 protein: CAMGQGSNQPQHF. CDR3 DNA: TGTGCCATGGGACAGGGAAGCAATCAGCCCCAGCATTTT.

The chain recombines TRBV5-1 with TRBJ1-2, with D hard to call. The CDR3 loop spans 14 amino acids. Deletions cut 1 base from V and 7 bases from J, with 14 bases between. Germline V gene data show CDR1 as SGHRS and CDR2 as YFSETQ. In nucleotides, the CDR3 is TGCGCCAGCAGCTTGAGCAACGGGGAGACTGGCTACACCTTC. Protein: CASSLSNGETGYTF.

The genes are TRBV5-6 and TRBJ2-1; maybe TRBD2 (5 bases). V lost 2 bases and J lost 5, with 23 bases in between. The germline CDR1 and CDR2 sequences are SGHDT and YYEEEE. The CDR3 spans 18 residues. The CDR3 sequence is CASSFFAQLRVRDNEQFF. Here the CDR3 DNA reads TGTGCCAGCAGCTTTTTTGCCCAGTTACGGGTGAGGGACAATGAGCAGTTCTTC.

The rearrangement links TRBV15 to TRBJ1-4; 7 positions match TRBD1. The CDR3 covers 16 residues. Germline loops: CDR1 LNHNV, CDR2 YYDKDF (reference sequence). V lost 5 bases, J lost 3 bases, and 9 bases stayed unmatched. In DNA, the CDR3 is TGTGCCACCAGCCCGGGTAGGGGGCATTCTAATGAAAAACTGTTTTTT. Amino acid sequence: CATSPGRGHSNEKLFF.

This clone was observed once. The chain employs TRBV10-1 and TRBJ1-5; perhaps TRBD1 as D (5 bases). V was shortened by 5 bases and J by 2 bases, with 22 bases between the two germline ends. This CDR3 is built from 18 residues. CDR1 and CDR2 from the germline V gene are WNHNN and SYGVQD (reference sequence). The CDR3 region has the DNA TGCGCCAGCAGTCTTCAGAAGGGGTCGGGAGGGGGCAATCAGCCCCAGCATTTT. This gives the protein CASSLQKGSGGGNQPQHF.

The genes are TRBV19 and TRBJ1-2; TRBD1 matches at 9 bases. The CDR3 is 14 amino acids. CDR1 is LNHDA, CDR2 SQIVND, per germline (reference sequence). V lost 7 bases to trimming and J lost 2 bases; unmatched junction nucleotides: 5. The CDR3 sequence is CASTRTGENYGYTF. The CDR3 region has the DNA TGTGCCAGTACCCGGACAGGGGAGAACTATGGCTACACCTTC.

The CDR3 nucleotides read TGTGCCAGCAGTCAACAGGGGATCGGCGAGCAGTACTTC. As protein: CASSQQGIGEQYF. The V and J genes are TRBV12-3 or TRBV12-4 and TRBJ2-7; TRBD1 matches 7 bases. This CDR3 is 13 amino acids long. The junction had 7 bases not matched to a gene; V was cut back by 5 bases and J by 6 bases.